Detailed here is one TCR beta chain. This CDR3 has 13 residues. Trimming shortened V by 5 bases and J by 9 bases, and 14 bases separated the two germline ends. Looked up from germline, CDR1 is MGHDK and CDR2 is SYGVNS. The data were obtained in a study of blood T cells in healthy people across ages. Alongside a J-beta primer mix, a sample-barcoded 5' primer served in a second PCR lasting roughly 6 to 12 cycles. TCRdb re-analysed the 5' RACE reads in MiXCR, keeping a single row per CDR3 protein. The sample includes 790,000 or so distinct CDR3 sequences, around 45% of them seen just once. The TCR originated in an elderly man in good health. The chain is built from TRBV25-1 and TRBJ2-1; D gene unclear. Input material: blood. CDR3: CASSQLGLVEQFF. The CDR3 bases are TGTGCCAGCAGTCAATTGGGCCTGGTTGAGCAGTTCTTC.